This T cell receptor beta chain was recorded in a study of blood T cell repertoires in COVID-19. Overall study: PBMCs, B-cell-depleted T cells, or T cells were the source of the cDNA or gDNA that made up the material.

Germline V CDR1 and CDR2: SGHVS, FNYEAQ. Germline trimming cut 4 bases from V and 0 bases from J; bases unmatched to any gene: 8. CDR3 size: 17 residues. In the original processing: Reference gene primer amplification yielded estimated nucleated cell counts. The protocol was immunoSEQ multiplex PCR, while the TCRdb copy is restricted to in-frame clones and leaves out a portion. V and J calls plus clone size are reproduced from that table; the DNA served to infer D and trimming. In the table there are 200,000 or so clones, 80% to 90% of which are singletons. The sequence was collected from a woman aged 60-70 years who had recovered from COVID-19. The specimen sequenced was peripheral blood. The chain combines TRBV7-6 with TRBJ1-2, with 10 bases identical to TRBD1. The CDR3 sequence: CASSSRPGTGANYGYTF. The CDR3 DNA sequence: TGTGCCAGCAGCTCCCGTCCCGGGACAGGGGCTAACTATGGCTACACCTTC.